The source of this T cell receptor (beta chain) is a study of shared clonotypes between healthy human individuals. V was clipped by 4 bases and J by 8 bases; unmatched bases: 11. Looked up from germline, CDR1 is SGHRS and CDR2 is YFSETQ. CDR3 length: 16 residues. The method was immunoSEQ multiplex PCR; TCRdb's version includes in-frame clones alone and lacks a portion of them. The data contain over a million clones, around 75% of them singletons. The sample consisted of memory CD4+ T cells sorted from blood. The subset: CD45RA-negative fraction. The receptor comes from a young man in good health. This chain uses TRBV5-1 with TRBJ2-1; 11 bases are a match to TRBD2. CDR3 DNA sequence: TGCGCCAGCAGCCTCCGGACTAGCGGGTGGGGGGATGAGCAGTTCTTC. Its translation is CASSLRTSGWGDEQFF.